This T cell receptor (beta chain) derives from a study of shared clonotypes between healthy human individuals. The protocol was immunoSEQ multiplex PCR, while the TCRdb copy is restricted to in-frame clones and leaves out a portion. The sample lists about 600,000 clones; approximately 97% were seen once. Germline V gives CDR1 KGHSH, CDR2 LQKENI. This CDR3 spans 15 amino acids. With V trimmed by 1 base and J by 3 bases, 3 bases remained unmatched. The V call is TRBV18, the J call TRBJ2-7; the match to TRBD1 covers 10 bases. Specimen: naive CD4+ T cells sorted from blood. Subset defined: CD45RA+ positively selected. The clonotype originates from a woman aged 25 to 39 in good health. CDR3 protein: CASSPRGTGDYEQYF. CDR3 nucleotide sequence: TGTGCCAGCTCACCACGGGGGACAGGGGACTACGAGCAGTACTTC.